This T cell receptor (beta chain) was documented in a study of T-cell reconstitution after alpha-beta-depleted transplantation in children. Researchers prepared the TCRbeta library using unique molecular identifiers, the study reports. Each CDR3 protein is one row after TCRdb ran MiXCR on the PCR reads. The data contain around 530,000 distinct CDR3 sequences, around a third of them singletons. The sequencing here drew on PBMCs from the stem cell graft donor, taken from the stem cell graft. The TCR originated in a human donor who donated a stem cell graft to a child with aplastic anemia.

The CDR3 loop reads CASSLGGGQGKNIQYF. The DNA of the CDR3 is TGTGCCAGCAGTTTAGGCGGGGGGCAGGGCAAAAACATTCAGTACTTC. The V call is TRBV28, the J call TRBJ2-4, with TRBD2 identical over 8 bases. The CDR3 is made up of 16 amino acids. Per the germline V gene, CDR1 is MDHEN and CDR2 is SYDVKM. Trimming cost V 2 bases and J 3 bases; bases outside gene matches: 6.